Detailed here is one TCR beta chain. Method: immunoSEQ multiplex PCR; TCRdb's copy keeps in-frame clones and lacks some. This sample carries 150,000 or so clones, about 86% of them seen once, and the ten largest clones take roughly 8.2%. This sample is drawn from a study of blood T cell repertoires in COVID-19. Across the study: Both acute and convalescent COVID-19 samples were obtained from the United States, Italy and Spain.

V lost 1 base, J lost 3 bases, and 5 bases stayed unmatched. The CDR3 is 16 residues long. Germline V gene sequence: CDR1 MGHRA, CDR2 YSYEKL. Material for sequencing was peripheral blood. The sequence derives from a man in his sixties with acute or convalescent COVID-19. The chain joins TRBV4-1 to TRBJ2-1; 8 positions agree with TRBD2. The CDR3 spells CASSQVGTSRYNEQFF. The CDR3 DNA is TGCGCCAGCAGCCAAGTCGGGACTAGTCGCTACAATGAGCAGTTCTTC.